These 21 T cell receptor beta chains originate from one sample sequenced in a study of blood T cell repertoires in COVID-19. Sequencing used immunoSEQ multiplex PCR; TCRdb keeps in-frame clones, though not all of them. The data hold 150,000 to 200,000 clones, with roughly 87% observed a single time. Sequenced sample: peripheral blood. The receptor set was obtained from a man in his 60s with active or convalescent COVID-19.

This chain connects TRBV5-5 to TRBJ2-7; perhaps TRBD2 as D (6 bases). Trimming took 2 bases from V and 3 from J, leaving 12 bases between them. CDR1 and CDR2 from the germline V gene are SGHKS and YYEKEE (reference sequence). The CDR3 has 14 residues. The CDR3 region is CASSLEQGGYEQYF. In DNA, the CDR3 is TGTGCCAGCAGCTTAGAGCAGGGAGGCTACGAGCAGTACTTC.

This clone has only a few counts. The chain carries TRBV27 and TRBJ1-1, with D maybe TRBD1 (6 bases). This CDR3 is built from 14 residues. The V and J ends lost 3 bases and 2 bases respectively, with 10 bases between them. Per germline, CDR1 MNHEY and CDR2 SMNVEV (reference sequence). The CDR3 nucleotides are TGTGCCAGCAGTTTCGGGACACTTAACACTGAAGCTTTCTTT. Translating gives CASSFGTLNTEAFF.

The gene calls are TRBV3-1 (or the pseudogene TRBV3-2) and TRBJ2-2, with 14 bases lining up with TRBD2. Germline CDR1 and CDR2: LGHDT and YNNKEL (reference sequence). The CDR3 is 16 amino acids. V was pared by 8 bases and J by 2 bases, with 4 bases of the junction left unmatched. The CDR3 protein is CASGLAGGPNTGELFF. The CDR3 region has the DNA TGTGCCAGCGGACTAGCGGGGGGCCCCAACACCGGGGAGCTGTTTTTT.

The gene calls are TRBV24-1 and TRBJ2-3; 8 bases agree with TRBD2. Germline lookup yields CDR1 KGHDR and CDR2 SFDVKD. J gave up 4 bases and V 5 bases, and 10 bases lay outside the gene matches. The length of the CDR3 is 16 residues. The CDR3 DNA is TGTGCCACCAGTGCCCGGGGGGGGTTGAGGGCAGATACGCAGTATTTT. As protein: CATSARGGLRADTQYF.

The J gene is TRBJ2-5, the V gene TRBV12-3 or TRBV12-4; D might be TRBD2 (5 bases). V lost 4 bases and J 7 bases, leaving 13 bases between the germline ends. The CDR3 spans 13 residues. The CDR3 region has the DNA TGTGCCAGCAGTTCCCGGCTAGAGGGGACCCAGTACTTC. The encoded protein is CASSSRLEGTQYF.

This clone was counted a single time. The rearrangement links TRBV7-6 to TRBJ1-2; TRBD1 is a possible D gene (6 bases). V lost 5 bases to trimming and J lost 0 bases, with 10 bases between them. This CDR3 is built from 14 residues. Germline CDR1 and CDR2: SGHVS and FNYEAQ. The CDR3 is CASSARTANYGYTF. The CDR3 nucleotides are TGTGCCAGCAGCGCCCGGACAGCTAACTATGGCTACACCTTC.

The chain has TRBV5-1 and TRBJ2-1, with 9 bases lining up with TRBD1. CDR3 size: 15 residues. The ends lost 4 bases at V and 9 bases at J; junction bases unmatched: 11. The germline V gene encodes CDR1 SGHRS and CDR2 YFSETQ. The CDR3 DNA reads TGCGCCAGCAGCCTGGGACAGGGAGGTTCTGGTGAGCAGTTCTTC. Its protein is CASSLGQGGSGEQFF.

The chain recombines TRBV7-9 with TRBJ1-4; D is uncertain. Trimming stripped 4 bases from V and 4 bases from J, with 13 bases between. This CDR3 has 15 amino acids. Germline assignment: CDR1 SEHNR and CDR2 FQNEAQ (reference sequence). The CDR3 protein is CASSWERNNNEKLFF. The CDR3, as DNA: TGTGCCAGCAGCTGGGAGCGAAACAATAATGAAAAACTGTTTTTT.

The CDR3 DNA reads as TGCGCCAGCAGCCATTCGACAGGGAGAGAGACCCAGTACTTC. This translates into CASSHSTGRETQYF. The rearrangement joins TRBV4-1 to TRBJ2-5; TRBD1 matches 7 bases. With V trimmed by 3 bases and J by 4 bases, 5 bases remained unmatched. This CDR3 has 14 residues. From germline, CDR1 is MGHRA and CDR2 YSYEKL.

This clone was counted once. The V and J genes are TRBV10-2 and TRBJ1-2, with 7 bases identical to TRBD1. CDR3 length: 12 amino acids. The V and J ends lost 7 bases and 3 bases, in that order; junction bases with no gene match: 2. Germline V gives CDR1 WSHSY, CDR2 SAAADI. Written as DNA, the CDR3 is TGCGCCAGCAAGGGGGCTCACTATGGCTACACCTTC. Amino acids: CASKGAHYGYTF.

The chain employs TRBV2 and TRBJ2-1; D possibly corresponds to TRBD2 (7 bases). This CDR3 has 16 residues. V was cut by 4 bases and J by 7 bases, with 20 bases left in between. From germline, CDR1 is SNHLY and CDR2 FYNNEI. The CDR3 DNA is TGTGCCAGCAGTGGTTTTGAGGGGGGGAGGAGGAATGAGCAGTTCTTC. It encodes CASSGFEGGRRNEQFF.

CDR3 in amino acids: CASSLRERNTIYF. In DNA, the CDR3 is TGTGCCAGCAGTCTCAGGGAACGAAACACCATATATTTT. The gene calls are TRBV6-5 and TRBJ1-3; possibly TRBD1 for D (5 bases). Trimming took off 5 bases at V and 5 bases at J, with 10 bases between the two ends. This CDR3 has 13 amino acids. Germline CDR1 and CDR2: MNHEY and SVGAGI.

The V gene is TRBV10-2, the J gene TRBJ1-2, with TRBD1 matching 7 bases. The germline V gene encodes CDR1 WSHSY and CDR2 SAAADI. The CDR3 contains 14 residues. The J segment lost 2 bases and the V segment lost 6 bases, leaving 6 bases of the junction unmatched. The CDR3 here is CASSPTGINYGYTF. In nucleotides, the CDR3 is TGCGCCAGCAGCCCGACAGGGATAAACTATGGCTACACCTTC.

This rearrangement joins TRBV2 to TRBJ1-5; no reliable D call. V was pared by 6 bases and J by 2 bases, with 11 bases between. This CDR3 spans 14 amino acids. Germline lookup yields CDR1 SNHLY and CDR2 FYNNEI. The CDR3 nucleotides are TGTGCCAGCAGACAAGAGGGCGGCAATCAGCCCCAGCATTTT. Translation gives CASRQEGGNQPQHF.

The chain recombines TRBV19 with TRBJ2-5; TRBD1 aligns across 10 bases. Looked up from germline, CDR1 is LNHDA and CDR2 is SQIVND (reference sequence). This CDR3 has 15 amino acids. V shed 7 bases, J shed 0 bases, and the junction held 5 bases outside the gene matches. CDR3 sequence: CASNTGQGYQETQYF. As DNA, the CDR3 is TGTGCCAGTAATACGGGACAGGGGTACCAAGAGACCCAGTACTTC.

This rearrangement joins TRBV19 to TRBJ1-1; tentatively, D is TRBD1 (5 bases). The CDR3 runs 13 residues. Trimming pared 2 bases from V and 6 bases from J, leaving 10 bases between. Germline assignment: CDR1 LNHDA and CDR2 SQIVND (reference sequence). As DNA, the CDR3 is TGTGCCAGTAGTATACAGGGTAAGGCTGAAGCTTTCTTT. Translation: CASSIQGKAEAFF.

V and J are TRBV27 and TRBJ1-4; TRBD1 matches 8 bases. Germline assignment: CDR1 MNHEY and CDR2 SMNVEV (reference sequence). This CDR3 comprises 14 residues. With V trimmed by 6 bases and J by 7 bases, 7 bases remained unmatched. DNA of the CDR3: TGTGCCAGCAGCCCGCAGGGGGCGGCTGAAAAACTGTTTTTT. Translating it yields CASSPQGAAEKLFF.

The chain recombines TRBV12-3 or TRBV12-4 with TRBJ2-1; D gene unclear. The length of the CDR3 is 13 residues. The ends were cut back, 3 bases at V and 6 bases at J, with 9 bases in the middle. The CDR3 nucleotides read TGTGCCAGCAGTTTTTCGGTCCCCAATGAGCAGTTCTTC. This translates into CASSFSVPNEQFF.

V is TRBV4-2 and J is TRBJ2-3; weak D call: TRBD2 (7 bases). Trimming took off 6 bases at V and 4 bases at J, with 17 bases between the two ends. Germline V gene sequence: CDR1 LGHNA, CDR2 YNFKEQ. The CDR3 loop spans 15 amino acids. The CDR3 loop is CASRRGGAVPDTQYF. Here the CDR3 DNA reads TGTGCCAGCAGAAGGGGGGGGGCTGTCCCAGATACGCAGTATTTT.

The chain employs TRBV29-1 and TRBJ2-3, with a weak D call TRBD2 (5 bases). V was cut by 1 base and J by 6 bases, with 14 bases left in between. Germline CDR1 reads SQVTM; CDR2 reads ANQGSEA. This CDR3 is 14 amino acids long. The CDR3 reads CSVEAPGLRDTQYF. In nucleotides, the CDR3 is TGCAGCGTTGAAGCTCCAGGACTGAGGGATACGCAGTATTTT.

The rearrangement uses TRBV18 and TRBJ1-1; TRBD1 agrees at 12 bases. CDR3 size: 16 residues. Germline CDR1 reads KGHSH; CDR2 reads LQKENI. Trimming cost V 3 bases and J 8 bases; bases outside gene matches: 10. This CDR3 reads CASSPGPGQGAKEAFF. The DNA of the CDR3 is TGTGCCAGCTCACCCGGACCGGGACAGGGGGCTAAAGAAGCTTTCTTT.